This T cell receptor (beta chain) emerged from a study of post-analysis software for immune sequencing data. Across the whole study: Courses of disease covered relapsing-remitting, secondary progressive and progressive-relapsing multiple sclerosis.

The study's findings and limits: Controls' normalized Chao1 diversity significantly exceeded that of multiple sclerosis patients. Among several TRBV segments more frequent in patients than controls were TRBV5-6, TRBV5-1 and TRBV20-1.

Researchers reported that TCR beta cDNA libraries carried unique molecular identifiers. A population of roughly 0.9 to 11 million T cells gave rise to roughly 0.5 million cDNA molecules. Via MiXCR, TCRdb re-called the PCR reads, giving one row per CDR3 protein. Of approximately 630,000 distinct CDR3 sequences in the sample, over 45% were seen once. Germline CDR1 and CDR2: SGDLS and YYNGEE. The CDR3 spans 16 residues. As regards this clonotype: What it binds is not known. At one end, the junction sequence differs from germline, possibly due to a read error.

Sequenced material: blood. The gene calls are TRBV9 and TRBJ2-1, with 15 bases aligning to TRBD2. The receptor was isolated from a girl aged 2-10 years with multiple sclerosis. In DNA, the CDR3 is TGTGCCGGCAGCGGACTAGCGGGAGGGGCCTACAATGAGCAGTTCTTC. It specifies CAGSGLAGGAYNEQFF.